The 29 T cell receptor beta chains presented below share a single source sample, sequenced in a study of T cells after yellow fever vaccination. TCRdb reprocessed the 5' RACE reads via MiXCR and lists one record per CDR3 protein. The table includes over 120,000 distinct CDR3 sequences, 5% to 7.5% detected once. This specimen consisted of CD4+ T cells sorted from PBMCs, obtained 10 days after the yellow fever booster vaccination. The receptors shown here come from a man aged 30-40 years who received the YFV17D yellow fever vaccine.

For this clonotype: A much bigger clone sits one base away, suggesting this may be a read error. The chain is built from TRBV5-1 and TRBJ2-7, with 7 nucleotides matching TRBD1. The CDR3 is made up of 13 amino acids. J gave up 1 base and V 5 bases, and 3 bases lay outside the gene matches. The germline V gene has CDR1 SGHRS and CDR2 YFSETQ. The CDR3 spells CASRGTDSYEQYF. The CDR3 DNA follows: TGCGCCAGCAGAGGGACAGATTCCTACGAGCAGTACTTC.

A few counts support this clonotype. The genes are TRBV12-3 or TRBV12-4 and TRBJ2-1, with TRBD2 matching 12 bases. There are 19 residues in the CDR3. V gave up 6 bases and J gave up 5 bases; unmatched junction bases: 17. CDR3 region: CASRPSGRGLVWLDNEQFF. CDR3 bases: TGTGCCAGCAGACCTAGCGGGAGGGGTTTAGTGTGGTTGGACAATGAGCAGTTCTTC.

This clonotype was detected ten times or more. The chain uses TRBV7-2 and TRBJ2-7; 8 bases match TRBD2. V gave up 5 bases and J gave up 0 bases; unmatched junction bases: 6. The germline V gene has CDR1 SGHTA and CDR2 FQGNSA. This CDR3 region has 15 residues. CDR3 residues: CASSVTSDLSYEQYF. The CDR3 coding sequence is TGTGCCAGCAGCGTGACTAGCGACCTCTCCTACGAGCAGTACTTC.

A note on this clonotype: This could be a read error, since a much larger clone is one nucleotide away. The genes are TRBV14 and TRBJ2-5; D remains ambiguous. V was shortened by 3 bases and J by 8 bases, with 10 bases between the two germline ends. Germline V gene data show CDR1 as SGHDN and CDR2 as FVKESK. This CDR3 is built from 12 residues. The DNA of the CDR3 is TGTGCCAGCAGCCATCTTGTAGACACCCAGTACTTC. Translation: CASSHLVDTQYF.

This clonotype occurred many times. The V and J genes are TRBV5-1 and TRBJ1-1; D gene uncertain. CDR3 length: 13 residues. Per germline, CDR1 SGHRS and CDR2 YFSETQ. Deletions cut 4 bases from V and 4 bases from J, with 11 bases between. The CDR3 protein is CASSRVGFTEAFF. The CDR3 nucleotides are TGCGCCAGCAGCAGAGTGGGGTTCACTGAAGCTTTCTTT.

At least ten counts were recorded for this clonotype. CDR3 sequence reads: CASSELGGGQETQYF. Here the CDR3 DNA reads TGTGCCAGCAGTGAACTAGGAGGGGGCCAAGAGACCCAGTACTTC. V is TRBV12-3 or TRBV12-4 and J is TRBJ2-5; TRBD1 or TRBD2 may be the D gene (6 bases each). The CDR3 runs to 15 residues. The V end lost 5 bases, the J end lost 1 base, and 14 bases lay between the germline ends.

This clonotype showed up many times. This rearrangement joins TRBV14 to TRBJ1-2; D gene ambiguous. Germline V CDR1 and CDR2: SGHDN, FVKESK. The CDR3 is 14 amino acids. Trimming removed 4 bases from V and 2 bases from J, with 11 bases in between. The CDR3 here is CASSPGSANYGYTF. DNA of the CDR3: TGTGCCAGCAGCCCTGGATCCGCGAACTATGGCTACACCTTC.

This clonotype was seen more than once but under ten times. The V and J genes are TRBV21-1 and TRBJ2-5; the DNA was not compared with TRBD2, the D call given in the table. TRBV21-1 is designated a pseudogene. The CDR3 is 16 residues long. CDR3 nucleotide sequence: TGTGCCAGCAGCAAAGGTACTAGCGGGAGGAAAGAGACCCAGTACTTC. Translation: CASSKGTSGRKETQYF.

This clonotype was counted ten times or more. The chain combines TRBV6-5 with TRBJ2-6, with a weak D call TRBD2 (6 bases). Between the trimmed V and J ends, which lost 1 base and 1 base, there was a span of 11 bases. The germline CDR1 and CDR2 sequences are MNHEY and SVGAGI. There are 17 residues in the CDR3. The DNA of the CDR3 is TGTGCCAGCAGTTACTTGGGACTCGCGTCTGGGGCCAACGTCCTGACTTTC. The encoded protein is CASSYLGLASGANVLTF.

This clonotype has ten or more counts. The chain links TRBV15 to TRBJ2-3, with TRBD1 identical over 7 bases. The CDR3 consists of 14 residues. The germline gives CDR1 LNHNV, CDR2 YYDKDF (reference sequence). V lost 5 bases to trimming and J lost 1 base; unmatched junction nucleotides: 3. The CDR3 loop is CATSFQGGTDTQYF. DNA for the CDR3: TGTGCCACCAGCTTTCAGGGGGGCACAGATACGCAGTATTTT.

This clonotype was counted ten times or more. At one end the junction does not follow the germline gene, possibly because of a read error. This chain uses TRBV4-3 with TRBJ2-3; 8 bases match TRBD2. This CDR3 has 20 residues. Germline lookup yields CDR1 LGHNA and CDR2 YSLEER. CDR3 loop: CASSQEGPPWSGRAPETQYF. In DNA, the CDR3 is TGCGCCAGCAGCCAAGAAGGGCCTCCTTGGAGCGGGAGAGCCCCAGAGACGCAGTATTTT.

Many counts were recorded for this clonotype. The chain links TRBV5-5 to TRBJ2-2, with D perhaps matching TRBD1 or TRBD2 (5 bases each). The CDR3 covers 16 residues. In germline, CDR1 is SGHKS, CDR2 YYEKEE (reference sequence). V shed 4 bases and J shed 3 bases, with 16 bases lying between them. The CDR3 DNA reads TGTGCCAGCAGCATACCCGGGACGGGTTACACCGGGGAGCTGTTTTTT. It translates to CASSIPGTGYTGELFF.

Many counts were recorded for this clonotype. J is TRBJ2-7 and V is TRBV29-1, with TRBD2 matching 11 bases. The V gene end was trimmed by 6 bases and the J gene end by 2 bases; junction bases not matched to a gene: 9. Germline V gene lookup returns CDR1 SQVTM and CDR2 ANQGSEA. This CDR3 contains 15 residues. The DNA for the CDR3 is TGCAGCGTGAAGAGTAGCGGGAGGGGAACCTACGAGCAGTACTTC. Amino acid sequence: CSVKSSGRGTYEQYF.

This clonotype was seen more than once but under ten times. The chain combines TRBV5-4 with TRBJ2-1; possible D gene TRBD2, 6 bases. The length of the CDR3 is 14 residues. Trimming took 2 bases from V and 8 from J, leaving 14 bases between them. Germline CDR1 SGHNT, CDR2 YYREEE (reference sequence). The DNA of the CDR3 is TGTGCCAGCAGCTTCAACACCGGGGGTTATGAGCAGTTCTTC. Its translation: CASSFNTGGYEQFF. The whole variable domain, filled in from reference TRBV5-4 and TRBJ2-1, reads ETGVTQSPTHLIKTRGQQVTLRCSSQSGHNTVSWYQQALGQGPQFIFQYYREEENGRGNFPPRFSGLQFPNYSSELNVNALELDDSALYLCASSFNTGGYEQFFGPGTRLTVL.

This clonotype was recorded many times. The chain uses TRBV5-1 and TRBJ2-3; TRBD2 agrees at 10 bases. Looked up from germline, CDR1 is SGHRS and CDR2 is YFSETQ. The CDR3 is 15 amino acids. Trimming removed 4 bases from V and 10 bases from J; junction bases left unmatched: 12. The CDR3 DNA reads as TGCGCCAGCAGCCCCTTAGCGGGAGGCCCGACACCGCAGTATTTT. Amino acid sequence: CASSPLAGGPTPQYF.

V and J are TRBV20-1 and TRBJ1-2; D is uncertain. The germline gives CDR1 DFQATT, CDR2 SNEGSKA (reference sequence). The ends were cut back, 4 bases at V and 0 bases at J, with 9 bases in the middle. This CDR3 is 13 amino acids long. In DNA form, the CDR3 reads TGCAGTGCTATGGCCGAATCTAACTATGGCTACACCTTC. Translation: CSAMAESNYGYTF.

The rearrangement uses TRBV5-4 and TRBJ2-6; D unclear. V was pared by 4 bases and J by 0 bases, with 11 bases between. Germline assignment: CDR1 SGHNT and CDR2 YYREEE (reference sequence). This CDR3 region has 16 residues. CDR3 coding DNA: TGTGCCAGCAGCCTTGCCCTCAGCTCTGGGGCCAACGTCCTGACTTTC. Residues: CASSLALSSGANVLTF.

This clonotype was recorded many times. The rearrangement joins TRBV7-2 to TRBJ1-5; a possible D gene is TRBD1 (6 bases). CDR3 length: 16 amino acids. V was cut by 2 bases and J by 4 bases, with 15 bases left in between. CDR1 and CDR2 (germline): SGHTA, FQGNSA. The CDR3 DNA follows: TGTGCCAGCAGCTTAATGTCACAGGGAGGTAATCAGCCCCAGCATTTT. Translated, it gives CASSLMSQGGNQPQHF.

This clonotype was counted ten times or more. This chain joins TRBV29-1 and TRBJ2-3; 10 bases match TRBD2. V lost 8 bases and J lost 3; bases outside the gene matches: 11. The germline V gene has CDR1 SQVTM and CDR2 ANQGSEA. The CDR3 is made up of 15 amino acids. The CDR3 DNA reads TGCAGCTTGGAGAGAGCGGGAGGGCCGACAGATACGCAGTATTTT. Residues: CSLERAGGPTDTQYF.

This clonotype was seen many times. J is TRBJ1-2 and V is TRBV5-1; the match to TRBD1 covers 10 bases. From germline, CDR1 is SGHRS and CDR2 YFSETQ. The junction had 15 bases not matched to a gene; V was cut back by 4 bases and J by 3 bases. The CDR3 loop spans 18 amino acids. CDR3 in amino acids: CASSTLPGQGLLDYGYTF. CDR3 DNA sequence: TGCGCCAGCAGCACACTCCCGGGACAGGGGCTACTAGACTATGGCTACACCTTC.

This clonotype was detected ten times or more. The rearrangement uses TRBV29-1 and TRBJ2-5, with a weak D call TRBD1 (6 bases). This CDR3 has 13 amino acids. Germline V gene data show CDR1 as SQVTM and CDR2 as ANQGSEA. V was pared by 4 bases and J by 5 bases, with 14 bases between. The CDR3 region is CSVALRQGETQYF. In DNA, the CDR3 is TGCAGCGTTGCGCTGCGTCAGGGGGAGACCCAGTACTTC.

This rearrangement joins TRBV18 to TRBJ2-5; 7 nucleotides agree with TRBD1. CDR1 and CDR2 from the germline V gene are KGHSH and LQKENI. The CDR3 is 15 amino acids. After removal of 0 bases from V and 5 bases from J, the junction contained 6 bases not matched to a gene. CDR3 sequence reads: CASSPPNGTVETQYF. As DNA, the CDR3 is TGTGCCAGCTCACCACCGAACGGGACAGTGGAGACCCAGTACTTC.

This clonotype was found many times. The gene calls are TRBV27 and TRBJ2-5; 10 bases agree with TRBD2. The CDR3 is 15 amino acids. CDR1 is MNHEY and CDR2 is SMNVEV in the germline V gene (reference sequence). Germline trimming cut 6 bases from V and 4 bases from J; bases unmatched to any gene: 8. CDR3 in amino acids: CASSTSGAWAETQYF. CDR3 in DNA: TGTGCCAGCAGCACTAGCGGGGCTTGGGCAGAGACCCAGTACTTC.

This clonotype was counted at least ten times. The chain combines TRBV18 with TRBJ1-1; D not resolved. The CDR3 is 14 residues long. Germline CDR1 and CDR2: KGHSH and LQKENI. V lost 3 bases, J lost 0 bases, and 8 bases lay in between. Here the CDR3 reads CASSPSTVNTEAFF. CDR3 sequence (DNA): TGTGCCAGCTCACCTTCGACGGTGAACACTGAAGCTTTCTTT.

With regard to this clonotype: A much larger clone lies one base from this, so it may be a read error. V gene TRBV20-1 combines with J gene TRBJ1-6; TRBD1 aligns across 8 bases. Per germline, CDR1 DFQATT and CDR2 SNEGSKA (reference sequence). The CDR3 is 16 residues long. For the CDR3, the DNA is TGCTGTGCTAGGGCTCAAGGACAGGGAGGCAATTCACCCCTCCACTTT. It yields the protein CCARAQGQGGNSPLHF.

This clonotype has a count of ten or more. This chain uses TRBV24-1 with TRBJ2-7; 9 bases are shared with TRBD1. The CDR3 consists of 14 residues. Germline V gives CDR1 KGHDR, CDR2 SFDVKD. V gave up 6 bases and J gave up 6 bases; unmatched junction bases: 8. This CDR3 is CATSTGGSSAEQYF. The CDR3 DNA follows: TGTGCCACCAGTACAGGGGGCTCTAGTGCCGAGCAGTACTTC.

This clonotype was seen at least ten times. The chain couples TRBV7-2 to TRBJ2-5; a weak D match, TRBD1 (5 bases). V was trimmed by 2 bases and J by 3 bases, leaving 7 bases between them. Germline CDR1 reads SGHTA; CDR2 reads FQGNSA. The CDR3 runs to 13 residues. CDR3 residues: CASSLFREETQYF. CDR3 DNA: TGTGCCAGCAGCTTATTCAGGGAAGAGACCCAGTACTTC.

The chain links TRBV7-9 to TRBJ1-1; D unclear. This CDR3 is built from 11 residues. Germline CDR1 SEHNR, CDR2 FQNEAQ (reference sequence). V lost 3 bases, J lost 3 bases, and 2 bases lay in between. The DNA of the CDR3 is TGTGCCAGCAGCTTTTACACTGAAGCTTTCTTT. The encoded protein is CASSFYTEAFF. The full variable domain, rest sourced from reference TRBV7-9 and TRBJ1-1, is DTGVSQNPRHKITKRGQNVTFRCDPISEHNRLYWYRQTLGQGPEFLTYFQNEAQLEKSRLLSDRFSAERPKGSFSTLEIQRTEQGDSAMYLCASSFYTEAFFGQGTRLTVV.

This clonotype was counted many times. The rearrangement links TRBV7-9 to TRBJ2-1; 9 nucleotides match TRBD1. V lost 2 bases, J lost 9 bases, and 8 bases stayed unmatched. Germline CDR1 reads SEHNR; CDR2 reads FQNEAQ (reference sequence). This CDR3 contains 15 residues. This CDR3 is CASSLTGGMVGEQFF. The CDR3 nucleotides read TGTGCCAGCAGCTTAACAGGGGGCATGGTAGGTGAGCAGTTCTTC.